Listed below are T cell receptor beta chains from one sample, sequenced in a study of blood T cell repertoires in COVID-19. Method: immunoSEQ multiplex PCR; TCRdb's copy keeps in-frame clones and lacks some. The repertoire has fewer than 250,000 clones, 86% of them found once; the top ten carry over 2%. Sequencing was carried out using PBMCs or T cells enriched from blood (not recorded which). The receptors derive from a woman between 50 and 59 years old who had recovered from COVID-19. Each CDR3 is given with its conserved first and last residue. Fields, in order: D gene, V gene, clone size, CDR3 protein. The D gene is left open where the match is weak. Clone size is shown for a subset of rows, as once, few, many or a class of expanded clone.

.,TRBV19,.,CASSMEAGGNQPQHF
.,TRBV10-3,.,CAIRDTGRDEQYF
.,TRBV9,.,CASSVDYRNYGYTF
.,TRBV28,few,CASKAMTASTGELFF
.,TRBV5-8,once,CASSSPGGELFF
TRBD1,TRBV7-2,.,CASRTGVNNSPLHF
.,TRBV7-2,.,CATGTYNSPLHF
TRBD1,TRBV20-1,.,CSGTGTYEQYF
TRBD1,TRBV18,.,CASSPSTGGRQPQHF
TRBD2,TRBV27,.,CASSLTTSGRAGELFF
TRBD1,TRBV12-5,.,CASGRDRASTVNF
TRBD1,TRBV30,.,CAWTKLDRGAGANVLTF
.,TRBV28,.,CASISTSTYEQYF
TRBD1,TRBV7-2,.,CASSEQGGPGTQYF
.,TRBV3-1/TRBV3-2,.,CASSQGWGWDRQNNQPQHF
.,TRBV18,.,CASSLQTANTEAFF
.,TRBV5-1,.,CASSTGTFNSPLHF
TRBD1,TRBV6-5,.,CASIRQGSDTQYF
.,TRBV11-2,.,CASSLGSPADTQYF
.,TRBV5-4,.,CASSLWQGSNYGYTF
.,TRBV5-6,.,CASSPPYSGPNTEAFF
.,TRBV28,.,CASSLSRAGQPQHF
.,TRBV28,few,CASSFRRAGGSTEAFF
TRBD2,TRBV19,.,CASLPSPGLAGGRTDTQYF
TRBD1,TRBV10-3,.,CAIRYPGQGDEQFF
.,TRBV29-1,.,CSVEALYGYTF
.,TRBV2,few,CASSEGQASIDF
.,TRBV19,.,CASSPHLGAGGTYEQYF
TRBD2,TRBV27,.,CASSWTGGLNADTQYF
TRBD2,TRBV4-1,.,CASSQERLAGVYEQYF
TRBD1,TRBV6-4,.,CASSDSKRRGRLDTGELFF
.,TRBV7-2,.,CASSLGRTVGTQYF
.,TRBV27,.,CASSLRSGTPPYEQYF
TRBD2,TRBV9,.,CASSVGASGRRTNTGELFF
.,TRBV5-4,.,CASSLGRADEQYF
.,TRBV6-2/TRBV6-3,.,CASSGGHEQYF
TRBD1,TRBV7-9,.,CASSLGQGGSPLHF
.,TRBV27,.,CASKIGGAWSPLHF
.,TRBV5-1,.,CASSFSGEGYEQYF
TRBD2,TRBV7-2,.,CASSLGLAGPQETQYF
TRBD2,TRBV29-1,.,CSVDDRREGPGELFF
.,TRBV6-5,.,CASNPRTASNTEAFF
TRBD2,TRBV9,.,CASSGAGVGNEQFF
.,TRBV5-5,.,CASSFAIPYGYTF
TRBD1,TRBV25-1,.,CASRTGGEKLFF
TRBD2,TRBV11-2,.,CASSPSTGLAGGPRETQYF
TRBD1,TRBV18,.,CASSPSPGQGSVNEQFF
.,TRBV7-2,.,CASSLGTDVAFF
.,TRBV30,.,CAWSAGSQYGYTF
TRBD2,TRBV11-3,.,CASSFLAGVPDTQYF
TRBD1,TRBV6-5,.,CASSYSGQGVTEAFF
TRBD2,TRBV29-1,.,CSAGRGSSYNEQFF
.,TRBV4-3,once,CASSQDLRGGEQFF
TRBD1,TRBV19,.,CASSIESGQGANQPQHF
.,TRBV6-2/TRBV6-3,.,CASSYLEGRTEAFF